These 11 T cell receptor beta chains originate from one sample sequenced in a study of T cell repertoires in cytomegalovirus infection. These receptors' antigens are unknown. TCRdb passed the reads through MiXCR, listing each CDR3 protein once. The table records approximately 910,000 distinct CDR3 sequences, roughly 31% of them present only once. This specimen was cultured CD8+ T cells from PBMCs, taken from culture after CMV antigen stimulation. The receptor set was obtained from a human donor in good health (CMV status not recorded). Some clones in this sample may be carry-over from other donors' samples.

The chain links TRBV6-1 to TRBJ1-6; 9 positions match TRBD1. Trimming cost V 4 bases and J 7 bases; bases outside gene matches: 5. This CDR3 is built from 15 residues. The germline V gene encodes CDR1 MNHNS and CDR2 SASEGT. Here the CDR3 DNA reads TGTGCCAGCAGTGGGACAGGGGTGGAGAATTCACCCCTCCACTTT. Encoded protein: CASSGTGVENSPLHF.

The chain uses TRBV7-6 and TRBJ1-1; TRBD1 might be the D (5 bases). V was trimmed by 1 base and J by 8 bases, leaving 14 bases between them. CDR3 size: 14 residues. Looked up from germline, CDR1 is SGHVS and CDR2 is FNYEAQ. CDR3 loop: CASSLGRGGLEAFF. The CDR3 bases are TGTGCCAGCAGCTTAGGCCGGGGGGGGTTGGAAGCTTTCTTT.

This clonotype was recorded at least ten times. The chain is built from TRBV6-2 or TRBV6-3 and TRBJ2-1; D is possibly TRBD2 (6 bases). V was clipped by 6 bases and J by 7 bases, with 22 bases between them. The germline V gene encodes CDR1 MNHEY and CDR2 SVGEGT. CDR3 length equals 16 residues. The CDR3, as DNA: TGTGCCAGCAGGCCACCGGGAGCCACCTCGGCAAATGAGCAGTTCTTC. Residues: CASRPPGATSANEQFF.

This clonotype was detected only a few times. The chain has TRBV20-1 and TRBJ1-1, with 7 bases lining up with TRBD1. Germline CDR1 is DFQATT and CDR2 is SNEGSKA (reference sequence). Losses at the gene ends were 1 base for V and 5 bases for J; bases not matched to a gene: 7. This CDR3 has 14 residues. This CDR3 is CSARGGRGETEAFF. DNA for the CDR3: TGCAGTGCTAGAGGAGGCAGGGGGGAAACTGAAGCTTTCTTT.

The rearrangement uses TRBV12-3 or TRBV12-4 and TRBJ2-1; D possibly corresponds to TRBD1 (6 bases). With 6 bases removed from V and 7 bases from J, the gap between germline ends came to 19 bases. This CDR3 is built from 15 residues. The CDR3 region is CASSTGTHFYNEQFF. In DNA form, the CDR3 reads TGTGCCAGCAGCACCGGGACACATTTTTATAATGAGCAGTTCTTC.

Note on this clonotype: One base away lies a much larger clone, so this may be a sequencing read error. This chain joins TRBV6-2 or TRBV6-3 and TRBJ2-1; 9 bases are shared with TRBD1. J gave up 4 bases and V 1 base, and 5 bases lay outside the gene matches. Germline V gene lookup returns CDR1 MNHEY and CDR2 SVGEGT. The CDR3 has 16 residues. For the CDR3, the DNA is TGTGCCAGCAGTTACTTCGACAGGGGGGATTACAATGAGCAGTTCTTC. It encodes CASSYFDRGDYNEQFF.

The chain combines TRBV5-1 with TRBJ2-2; D remains unclear. There are 14 residues in the CDR3. The germline V gene has CDR1 SGHRS and CDR2 YFSETQ. V was clipped by 4 bases and J by 4 bases, with 11 bases between them. The CDR3, as DNA: TGCGCCAGCAGCGGTAGGGCTGGCACCGGGGAGCTGTTTTTT. Amino acids: CASSGRAGTGELFF. The full variable domain, rest sourced from reference TRBV5-1 and TRBJ2-2, is KAGVTQTPRYLIKTRGQQVTLSCSPISGHRSVSWYQQTPGQGLQFLFEYFSETQRNKGNFPGRFSGRQFSNSRSEMNVSTLELGDSALYLCASSGRAGTGELFFGEGSRLTVL.

A few counts support this clonotype. The chain combines TRBV12-3 or TRBV12-4 with TRBJ1-1; TRBD1 agrees at 8 bases. The CDR3 contains 15 residues. V lost 5 bases to trimming and J lost 10 bases; unmatched junction nucleotides: 15. The CDR3 DNA sequence: TGTGCCAGCAGTCTTCCAGCGGGACAGGCGAAGACAGCTTTCTTT. Protein: CASSLPAGQAKTAFF.

The rearrangement joins TRBV5-4 to TRBJ1-1; D perhaps matches TRBD1 (6 bases). Trimming shortened V by 0 bases and J by 4 bases, and 10 bases separated the two germline ends. CDR3 length: 14 residues. Germline V gene sequence: CDR1 SGHNT, CDR2 YYREEE (reference sequence). The CDR3 DNA reads TGTGCCAGCAGCTTGGACAGGGTATTCACTGAAGCTTTCTTT. Protein: CASSLDRVFTEAFF.

This clonotype showed up just a few times. The CDR3 is CASSIDDSLTGELFF. For the CDR3, the DNA is TGTGCCAGTAGTATTGACGACAGCCTCACCGGGGAGCTGTTTTTT. The rearrangement joins TRBV19 to TRBJ2-2; D perhaps matches TRBD1 (5 bases). V shed 3 bases and J shed 4 bases, with 12 bases lying between them. The germline gives CDR1 LNHDA, CDR2 SQIVND (reference sequence). The CDR3 is 15 residues long.

This clonotype was found a few times. The chain couples TRBV10-3 to TRBJ2-1, with D perhaps matching TRBD1 or TRBD2 (6 bases each). The CDR3 loop spans 13 amino acids. V lost 7 bases to trimming and J lost 3 bases, with 10 bases between them. Germline CDR1 ENHRY, CDR2 SYGVKD. CDR3 nucleotide sequence: TGTGCCATCAAACAGGGAGGCTACAATGAGCAGTTCTTC. Translating it yields CAIKQGGYNEQFF.